What follows describes a single T cell receptor beta chain. Its antigen is still unknown. Other DNA sequences in this sample translate to the same CDR3. Germline values: CDR1 SGHVS, CDR2 FNYEAQ. V dropped 1 base and J dropped 4 bases, with 8 bases sitting between them. This CDR3 comprises 14 residues. This entry is derived from a study of shared clonotypes between healthy human individuals. The data were produced by immunoSEQ multiplex PCR, yet TCRdb's version contains in-frame clones alone and is incomplete. Of about 1.4 million clones listed, 96% were seen once; the top ten hold over 1%. Study outcomes and limitations: Sharing across several donors was seen in 4% to 6.5% of naive CD4 clonotypes.

This TCR was recovered from a man in his thirties or forties in good health. Material: naive CD4+ T cells sorted from blood. Documented subset: CD45RA+ positively selected. The J gene is TRBJ1-3, the V gene TRBV7-6; no clear D gene. The CDR3, as DNA: TGTGCCAGCAGCTTAGGGCGGTCCGGAAACACCATATATTTT. Translating it yields CASSLGRSGNTIYF.